The clone carrying this T cell receptor beta chain showed up just a few times. In TCRdb, the 5' RACE reads were re-called with MiXCR into one record per CDR3 protein. The sample has just under 600,000 distinct CDR3 sequences; roughly 13% are singletons. The data originate from a study of T cells after yellow fever vaccination. The CDR3 loop spans 15 amino acids. Per the germline V gene, CDR1 is SEHNR and CDR2 is FQNEAQ (reference sequence). V lost 4 bases, J lost 3 bases, and 15 bases lay in between. The V and J genes are TRBV7-9 and TRBJ2-5, with D unclear. The source material was PBMCs, sampled on the day of the yellow fever booster vaccination. This clonotype was obtained from a man in his thirties or forties who received the YFV17D yellow fever vaccine. The CDR3 sequence: CASSSEVPWKETQYF. Here the CDR3 DNA reads TGTGCCAGCAGCTCCGAGGTGCCGTGGAAAGAGACCCAGTACTTC.